This note documents a single T cell receptor beta chain sequence. Its recognized antigen is unknown. The sample holds no much larger clone one base away, and base qualities are not on file. This entry comes from a study of blood T cell repertoires in COVID-19 (dated by TCRdb to 2018 to 2020). As for the study more broadly: Samples from collaborators originated in the United States, Italy and Spain and spanned both the acute and convalescent phases of COVID-19. The prospective study material was composed of cDNA or gDNA derived from T cells, B-cell-depleted T cells, or PBMCs. Subjects who had been exposed to COVID-19, were actively infected with it, or had recovered from it provided the deeply sampled blood TCRbeta repertoires that made up the dataset. The repertoires were released in a freely available public database meant as a resource for research on the immune response to SARS-CoV-2. The samples were drawn from the first 160 participants of the ongoing ImmuneRACE study and from 1,254 subjects provided by 6 global collaborators. A de-identified subject ID, COVID-19 status, age in years and sex were almost always included in the sample metadata. Where HLA class I and class II types were available, the types were taken from metadata supplied by the sample provider, not from assay-based typing.

The immunoSEQ Assay, a bias-controlled multiplex PCR, was used to amplify TCRbeta CDR3 regions from genomic DNA. The study's own analysis went as follows. The number of nucleated cells in each sample was estimated by amplification of reference gene primers within the assay. To quantify the absolute abundance of each unique TCRbeta CDR3 rearrangement, sequence reads were collapsed and filtered. For each sample, productive Simpson clonality was calculated as the square root of Simpson's diversity index across productive rearrangements. The source is immuneACCESS, and TCRdb retained only in-frame sequences with V and J called. Part of the clones is not carried over; for the studies checked, unresolved V genes explain less than half of this, and the remainder is unexplained. The V and J calls and clone size are taken from that table; D and trimming were inferred from the DNA. For this sample there are 70,000 or so clones; roughly 79% appear just once. The top ten constitute around 20% of the sample.

From the cysteine through the phenylalanine, the CDR3 covers 13 amino acids. The only DNA kept is the CDR3, 39 bases in frame from the first base. CDR1 MNHEY and CDR2 SVGAGI were looked up in the germline V gene. V and J are trimmed by 2 bases and 11 bases, and the gene matches miss 5 bases of the junction. Study-wide findings and limitations: Clinical and demographic metadata were provided uncurated, with the amount varying by source and participant.

The collaborating institutions used their own protocols to collect whole blood in K2EDTA tubes. For TCRbeta analysis, collaborators shipped samples as frozen whole blood, isolated PBMCs, or DNA extracted from either of those sample types. The clonotype comes from a man between 65 and 79 years old with acute or convalescent COVID-19. What was sequenced was peripheral blood. This chain is built from TRBV6-5 and TRBJ1-4; TRBD1 agrees with 7 junctional bases. The DNA sequence is as follows: TGTGCCAGCAGTTACGTGCAGGGGGACAAACTGTTTTTT. It codes for CASSYVQGDKLFF.